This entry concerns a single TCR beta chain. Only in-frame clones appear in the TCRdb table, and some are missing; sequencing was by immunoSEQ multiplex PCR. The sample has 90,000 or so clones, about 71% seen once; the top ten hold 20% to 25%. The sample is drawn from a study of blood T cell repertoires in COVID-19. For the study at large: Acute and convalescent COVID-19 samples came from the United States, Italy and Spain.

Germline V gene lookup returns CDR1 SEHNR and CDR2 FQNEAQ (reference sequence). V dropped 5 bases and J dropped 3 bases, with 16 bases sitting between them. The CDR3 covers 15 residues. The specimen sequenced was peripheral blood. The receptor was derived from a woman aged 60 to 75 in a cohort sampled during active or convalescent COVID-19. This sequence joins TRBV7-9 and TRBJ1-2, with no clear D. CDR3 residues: CASSRGSGADYGYTF. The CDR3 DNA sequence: TGTGCCAGCAGCAGAGGGAGCGGTGCAGACTATGGCTACACCTTC.